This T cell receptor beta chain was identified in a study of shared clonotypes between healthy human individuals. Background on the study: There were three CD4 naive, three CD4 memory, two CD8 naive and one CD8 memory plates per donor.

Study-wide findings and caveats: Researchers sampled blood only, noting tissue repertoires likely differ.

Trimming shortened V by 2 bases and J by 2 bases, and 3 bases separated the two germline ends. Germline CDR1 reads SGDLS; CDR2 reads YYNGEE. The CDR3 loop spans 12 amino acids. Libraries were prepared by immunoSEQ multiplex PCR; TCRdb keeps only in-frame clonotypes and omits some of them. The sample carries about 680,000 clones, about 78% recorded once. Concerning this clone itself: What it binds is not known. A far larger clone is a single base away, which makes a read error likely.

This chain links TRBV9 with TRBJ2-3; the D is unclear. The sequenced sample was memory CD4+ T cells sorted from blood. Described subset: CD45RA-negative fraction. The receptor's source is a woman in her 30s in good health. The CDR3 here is CASSVFTDTQYF. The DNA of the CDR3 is TGTGCCAGCAGCGTTTTCACAGATACGCAGTATTTT.